A selection of T cell receptor beta chains follows, all from one sample in a study of radiotherapy plus CTLA-4 blockade in lung cancer. Repertoires were generated with immunoSEQ multiplex PCR, while TCRdb's copy carries only in-frame clones and drops some. Seen here are 30,000 to 35,000 clones, 78% observed once, and the top ten hold around 7.5%. The starting material was peripheral blood, obtained from a patient treated with radiotherapy plus ipilimumab. Source of these receptors: a human donor with non-small cell lung cancer who had stable disease on radiotherapy plus ipilimumab. Both conserved end residues are part of each CDR3. The D gene is left open where the match is weak. Clone size appears in some rows only: once, few, many, or a class for an expanded clone.

d_call,v_call,clone_size,j_call,cdr3_nt,cdr3_aa
NA,TRBV7-2,NA,TRBJ1-2,TGTGCCAGCAGCGAAGTGGGAGGGGGGGACTCCCTTTCGGGCTACACCTTC,CASSEVGGGDSLSGYTF
NA,TRBV30,few,TRBJ1-2,TGTGCCTGGAGTGGCGGCCGCTATGGCTACACCTTC,CAWSGGRYGYTF
TRBD1,TRBV5-5,NA,TRBJ1-2,TGTGCCAGCAGCTTGCGGACAGGGAATGGCTACACCTTC,CASSLRTGNGYTF
TRBD1,TRBV6-1,NA,TRBJ1-2,TGTGCCAGCAGTGAAGGTGTTGGGACAGGGAATAACGGCTACACCTTC,CASSEGVGTGNNGYTF
NA,TRBV19,NA,TRBJ1-5,TGTGCCAGTAGTAAAGCTGACAATCAGCCCCAGCATTTT,CASSKADNQPQHF
NA,TRBV6-5,NA,TRBJ1-5,TGTGCAGCGGGGCGGAGCAATCAGCCCCAGCATTTT,CAAGRSNQPQHF
NA,TRBV27,few,TRBJ1-5,TGTGCCAGCAGTTTAGCCCAGGGGCCTAATCAGCCCCAGCATTTT,CASSLAQGPNQPQHF
TRBD2,TRBV19,NA,TRBJ2-1,TGTGCCAGTAGTATCGGGAGGATGGCGGGGCCGAGGGGAAATGAGCAGTTCTTC,CASSIGRMAGPRGNEQFF
TRBD2,TRBV4-1,NA,TRBJ2-2,TGCGCCAGCAGCCAAGCCATGCGGGGGGGGCCTGACGGGGAGCTGTTTTTT,CASSQAMRGGPDGELFF
TRBD2,TRBV11-2,once,TRBJ2-1,TGTGCCAGCAGCTTAAGTTCGGGACTACCGGGGGGCAATGAGCAGTTCTTC,CASSLSSGLPGGNEQFF
NA,TRBV7-2,few,TRBJ2-7,TGTGCCAGCAGCTTAGATATCGCCTTGGAGCAGTACTTC,CASSLDIALEQYF
NA,TRBV6-6,NA,TRBJ1-5,TGTGCCAGCAGTCAGGGTACGAATCAGCCCCAGCATTTT,CASSQGTNQPQHF
NA,TRBV18,NA,TRBJ1-1,TGTGCCAGCTCACCCTCGACGGCTGGAACTACGAACACTGAAGCTTTCTTT,CASSPSTAGTTNTEAFF
NA,TRBV18,NA,TRBJ2-2,TGTGCCAGCTCACCAGAGAGCAACACCGGGGAGCTGTTTTTT,CASSPESNTGELFF
NA,TRBV21-1,NA,TRBJ1-1,TGTGCCAGCAGCAGGTACAGGGGTAGACTAAGGAACACTGAAGCTTTCTTT,CASSRYRGRLRNTEAFF
NA,TRBV21-1,NA,TRBJ2-6,TGTGCCAGCAGCCCAAAAATGCTACAACAAAGTCGGGCCAACGTCCTGACTTTC,CASSPKMLQQSRANVLTF
NA,TRBV19,NA,TRBJ1-5,TGTGCCAGCCTCAAACAGGGCACCATCAATCAGCCCCAGCATTTT,CASLKQGTINQPQHF
NA,TRBV30,once,TRBJ1-1,TGTGCCTGGAACCCTTCTCAATTCACTGAAGCTTTCTTT,CAWNPSQFTEAFF
NA,TRBV15,NA,TRBJ2-1,TGTGCCACCAGCAGAGATCGGGGGAATGAGCAGTTCTTC,CATSRDRGNEQFF
NA,TRBV30,NA,TRBJ2-1,TGTGCCGGGGAGACTGGCTACAATGAGCAGTTCTTC,CAGETGYNEQFF
NA,TRBV6-5,once,TRBJ1-2,TGTGCCAGCAGCTCCTTGGACGGACTCTATGGCTACACCTTC,CASSSLDGLYGYTF
NA,TRBV27,once,TRBJ1-6,TGTGCCAGCAGTTCACAGAGAGGAGCGTATAATTCACCCCTCCACTTT,CASSSQRGAYNSPLHF
NA,TRBV7-8,once,TRBJ1-1,TGTGCCAGCAGCTTAGTGCAGGGCACGAACACTGAAGCTTTCTTT,CASSLVQGTNTEAFF
NA,TRBV16,NA,TRBJ2-5,TGTGCCAGCAGCAACACGGGTGGGACCCAGTACTTC,CASSNTGGTQYF
TRBD1,TRBV30,NA,TRBJ2-5,TGTGCCTGGAGTTTCCGGGACAGTGGATTCCTGGAGACCCAGTACTTC,CAWSFRDSGFLETQYF
TRBD1,TRBV27,NA,TRBJ1-2,TGTGCCAGCAGGCAGGGGGAAAGGGGCTACACCTTC,CASRQGERGYTF
NA,TRBV19,NA,TRBJ1-5,TGTGCCAGTAGGGAGACAGGATATAGCAATCAGCCCCAGCATTTT,CASRETGYSNQPQHF
NA,TRBV25-1,NA,TRBJ1-1,TGTGCCAGCAGTTGGACAGATCACACTGAAGCTTTCTTT,CASSWTDHTEAFF
NA,TRBV7-9,NA,TRBJ2-7,TGTGCCAGCAGTTCCAGGGGCTACGAGCAGTACTTC,CASSSRGYEQYF
NA,TRBV11-1,few,TRBJ1-2,TGTGCCAGCAGCTTAGGGGGGAACTATGGCTACACCTTC,CASSLGGNYGYTF
NA,TRBV7-2,NA,TRBJ1-5,TGTGCCAGCAGCCTCTACAGGGTAAATCAGCCCCAGCATTTT,CASSLYRVNQPQHF
NA,TRBV10-3,NA,TRBJ1-5,TGTGCCATCAGTGACTCCAGGGTCGGCGGCAATCAGCCCCAGCATTTT,CAISDSRVGGNQPQHF
NA,TRBV6-5,NA,TRBJ1-6,TGTGCCAGCAGTCCAGGTTCATATTCACCCCTCCACTTT,CASSPGSYSPLHF
NA,TRBV7-2,NA,TRBJ1-5,TGTGCCAGCAGCCCACTCGGGGGGCCCCAGCATTTT,CASSPLGGPQHF
TRBD1,TRBV18,NA,TRBJ1-2,TGTGCCAGCTCACCACCGGGACAGGGTAACTATGGCTACACCTTC,CASSPPGQGNYGYTF
TRBD1,TRBV16,few,TRBJ1-2,TGTGCCAGCAGCCAGGGACAGGGGGTTGCTGGCTACACCTTC,CASSQGQGVAGYTF
NA,TRBV28,NA,TRBJ1-2,TGTGCCAGCAGCGGCGACTATGGCTACACCTTC,CASSGDYGYTF
NA,TRBV5-1,once,TRBJ1-3,TGCGCCAGCAGCTTGGAAGTATCGGGGGCTGGAAACACCATATATTTT,CASSLEVSGAGNTIYF
NA,TRBV10-3,few,TRBJ1-3,TGTGCCATCAGTGCGGCAGGGTCACTCTCTGGAAACACCATATATTTT,CAISAAGSLSGNTIYF
TRBD1,TRBV5-1,NA,TRBJ2-2,TGCGCCAGCAACACTCAGACAGGGACGTTCCCCGGGGAGCTGTTTTTT,CASNTQTGTFPGELFF
NA,TRBV6-6,NA,TRBJ1-4,TGTGCCAGCAGTTACCGGGGGAGCCCCAGTGAAAAACTGTTTTTT,CASSYRGSPSEKLFF
NA,TRBV6-4,NA,TRBJ2-7,TGTGCCAGCAGCCCCTCTGGCGGGGGCCCCTCGGAGCAGTACTTC,CASSPSGGGPSEQYF
TRBD1,TRBV2,NA,TRBJ1-5,TGTGCCAGCAGTTCAGGGGGCCAGGGACAGCCCCAGCATTTT,CASSSGGQGQPQHF
NA,TRBV6-5,NA,TRBJ1-1,TGTGCCAGCAGTTACGGGCGGGGGGCCGGTGAAGCTTTCTTT,CASSYGRGAGEAFF
TRBD1,TRBV7-2,few,TRBJ1-2,TGTGCCAGCAGCCCGCAGGGGGCGGGGGGCTACACCTTC,CASSPQGAGGYTF
NA,TRBV29-1,NA,TRBJ1-1,TGCAGCGCGCCCCTCGGCAACACTGAAGCTTTCTTT,CSAPLGNTEAFF
TRBD1,TRBV9,NA,TRBJ1-6,TGTGCCAGCAGCGTAGCAGGACAGGGAACAAATTCACCCCTCCACTTT,CASSVAGQGTNSPLHF
NA,TRBV4-1,NA,TRBJ1-5,TGCGCCAGCAGCGGGTTGGGGATTAGCAATCAGCCCCAGCATTTT,CASSGLGISNQPQHF
NA,TRBV30,NA,TRBJ1-1,TGTGCCTCGGGCCGGCGGTCAGAAGGCACTGAAGCTTTCTTT,CASGRRSEGTEAFF
TRBD1,TRBV7-2,NA,TRBJ1-2,TGTGCCAGCAGCCGTCAGGGGGGGGGCTATGGCTACACCTTC,CASSRQGGGYGYTF